What follows is one T cell receptor beta chain and its context. The data derive from a study of shared clonotypes between healthy human individuals. This CDR3 is 14 amino acids long. The V gene lost 7 bases and the J gene lost 1 base, with 13 bases spanning the gap. CDR1 and CDR2 from the germline V gene are SNHLY and FYNNEI. Each subset's genomic DNA was split evenly across several immunoSEQ plates. Using immunoSEQ multiplex PCR, the repertoire was profiled, and TCRdb retains in-frame clones only, with some absent. The table includes roughly 2,300,000 clones, about 90% detected once. The sample was naive CD4+ T cells from PBMCs. Specified subset: CD45RA+ positively selected. This TCR derives from a man younger than 30 in good health. Some clones in this sample may be carry-over from other donors' samples. The chain recombines TRBV2 with TRBJ2-5, with a possible D match to TRBD2 (6 bases). The CDR3: CASKRSSGQETQYF. The CDR3 coding sequence is TGTGCCAGCAAAAGGAGTAGCGGCCAAGAGACCCAGTACTTC.